This TCR beta chain was sequenced for a study of T cell responses to AZD1222 COVID-19 vaccine. Measured with immunoSEQ multiplex PCR; TCRdb has only the in-frame clones, and not every one. The repertoire includes about 94,000 clones, around 85% of them detected once, and about 4.5% sits in the top ten. It was second doses at about 4 or about 12 weeks that were pooled. The germline V gene has CDR1 MNHEY and CDR2 SVGAGI. J was trimmed by 4 bases and V by 6 bases; bases with no gene match: 2. The length of the CDR3 is 14 residues. The source is an adult who received the AZD1222 COVID-19 vaccine. The starting material was peripheral blood, obtained 28 days after the second AZD1222 dose. The chain uses TRBV6-5 and TRBJ2-7, with 14 bases lining up with TRBD2. CDR3 region: CASRGLAGVYEQYF. The CDR3 bases are TGTGCCAGCAGGGGACTAGCGGGAGTTTACGAGCAGTACTTC.